A single sample is the source of the 2 T cell receptor beta chains below, sequenced in a study of T cell responses to AZD1222 COVID-19 vaccine. Here immunoSEQ multiplex PCR was the method, and the copy in TCRdb shows in-frame clones only, minus some. The sample yields approximately 50,000 clones, 80% to 90% seen once. The source material was peripheral blood, sampled 28 days after the second AZD1222 dose. The origin of the receptors is an adult who received the AZD1222 COVID-19 vaccine.

The genes are TRBV7-3 and TRBJ2-1, with 7 bases fitting TRBD2. The CDR3 is 16 amino acids. CDR1 SGHTA and CDR2 FQGTGA come from the germline V gene. V was pared by 2 bases and J by 4 bases, with 8 bases of the junction left unmatched. The CDR3 protein is CASSLVGGGRYNEQFF. The CDR3 DNA is TGTGCCAGCAGCTTAGTTGGGGGAGGGCGGTACAATGAGCAGTTCTTC.

The V gene is TRBV19, the J gene TRBJ2-1; maybe TRBD1 (7 bases). V was clipped by 3 bases and J by 6 bases, with 15 bases between them. The germline CDR1 and CDR2 sequences are LNHDA and SQIVND (reference sequence). This CDR3 contains 15 residues. The CDR3 DNA sequence: TGTGCCAGTAGTATTGGAGGGGGCGCGGGCAATGAGCAGTTCTTC. It encodes CASSIGGGAGNEQFF. Based on the CDR3 plus reference TRBV19 and TRBJ2-1, the full variable domain is DGGITQSPKYLFRKEGQNVTLSCEQNLNHDAMYWYRQDPGQGLRLIYYSQIVNDFQKGDIAEGYSVSREKKESFPLTVTSAQKNPTAFYLCASSIGGGAGNEQFFGPGTRLTVL.